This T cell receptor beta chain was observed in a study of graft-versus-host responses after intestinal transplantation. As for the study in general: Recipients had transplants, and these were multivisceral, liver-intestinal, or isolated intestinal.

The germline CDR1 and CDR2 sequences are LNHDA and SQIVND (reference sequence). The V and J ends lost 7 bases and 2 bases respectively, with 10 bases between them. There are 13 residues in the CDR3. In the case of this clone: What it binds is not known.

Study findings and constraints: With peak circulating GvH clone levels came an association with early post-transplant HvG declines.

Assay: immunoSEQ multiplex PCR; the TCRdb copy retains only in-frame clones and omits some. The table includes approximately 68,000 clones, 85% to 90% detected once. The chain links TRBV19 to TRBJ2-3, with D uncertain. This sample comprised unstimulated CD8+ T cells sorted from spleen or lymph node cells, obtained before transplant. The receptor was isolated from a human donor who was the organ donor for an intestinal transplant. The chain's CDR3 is CASTPRYTDTQYF. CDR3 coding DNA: TGTGCCAGTACGCCCAGATACACAGATACGCAGTATTTT.